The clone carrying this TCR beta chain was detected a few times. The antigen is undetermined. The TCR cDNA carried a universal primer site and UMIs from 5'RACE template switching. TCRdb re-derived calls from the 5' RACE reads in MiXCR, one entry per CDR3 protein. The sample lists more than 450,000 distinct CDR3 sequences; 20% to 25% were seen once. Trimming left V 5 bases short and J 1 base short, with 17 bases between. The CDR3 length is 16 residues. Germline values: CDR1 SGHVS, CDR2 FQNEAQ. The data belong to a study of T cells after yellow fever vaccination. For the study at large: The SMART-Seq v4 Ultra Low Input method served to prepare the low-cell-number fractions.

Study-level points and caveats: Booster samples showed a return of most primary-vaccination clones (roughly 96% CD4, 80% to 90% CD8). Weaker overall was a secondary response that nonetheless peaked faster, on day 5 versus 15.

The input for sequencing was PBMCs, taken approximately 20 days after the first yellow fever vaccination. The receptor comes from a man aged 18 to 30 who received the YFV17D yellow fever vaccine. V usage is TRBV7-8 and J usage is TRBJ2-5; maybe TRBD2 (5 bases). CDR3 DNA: TGTGCCAGCAGCCTCCGTCAGCTAGCCATCCAAGAGACCCAGTACTTC. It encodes CASSLRQLAIQETQYF.